This T cell receptor beta chain was captured in a study of blood T cell repertoires in COVID-19 (TCRdb year 2020). In the study overall: Samples from collaborators originated in the United States, Italy and Spain and spanned both the acute and convalescent phases of COVID-19. The material from the prospective study consisted of cDNA or gDNA derived from T cells, B-cell-depleted T cells, or PBMCs. The repertoires were released in a freely available public database intended as a resource for research on the immune response to SARS-CoV-2. The dataset comprised deeply sampled blood TCRbeta repertoires from subjects exposed to, actively infected with, or recovered from COVID-19. The sample metadata nearly always contained a de-identified subject ID, COVID-19 status, age in years and sex. The samples were drawn from two sources: the first 160 participants of the ongoing ImmuneRACE study, and 1,000 to 1,500 subjects contributed by 6 global collaborators. Where HLA class I and class II types were available, the types were taken from metadata supplied by the sample provider, not from assay-based typing. Overall results and qualifications from the work: How much clinical and demographic metadata was included differed by source and by participant, and the metadata was provided uncurated.

V is cut by 7 bases and J by 6 bases, and the space between the germline ends is 16 bases. CDR1 and CDR2, per the germline V gene, are MDHEN and SYDVKM. The CDR3 runs 14 residues from the cysteine to the phenylalanine. The only DNA kept is the CDR3, 42 bases in frame from the first base. As to this clone: It lacks a known antigen. No base-level quality is on record; no much larger clone is a single base apart.

TCRbeta CDR3 regions were amplified from genomic DNA by means of the immunoSEQ Assay, a bias-controlled multiplex PCR. Regarding the original processing steps: Nucleated cell counts per sample were estimated from amplification of reference gene primers within the assay. To quantify the absolute abundance of each unique TCRbeta CDR3 rearrangement, sequence reads were collapsed and filtered. For each sample, productive Simpson clonality was calculated by taking the square root of Simpson's diversity index across productive rearrangements. Here the immuneACCESS table is served through TCRdb, limited to in-frame sequences with V and J called. Missing clones are a known gap in these copies; in checked studies unresolved V genes cover under half, and the rest lacks a known reason. Clonal size and the V and J genes are those of that table, whereas D and trimming came from the DNA. Within this sample are nearly 30,000 clones, with approximately 80% of them counted one time only. Roughly half of the sample rests with the top ten.

Collaborating institutions collected whole blood in K2EDTA tubes following their own protocols. For TCRbeta analysis, collaborators shipped samples in one of three forms: frozen whole blood, isolated PBMCs, or DNA extracted from either of those sample types. The sequence joins TRBV28 to TRBJ2-1; the D gene is not confidently resolved. The sample consisted of peripheral blood. The source is a woman between 70 and 85 years old with acute or convalescent COVID-19. The CDR3 region: CASMGHLTSNEQFF. The nucleotides read TGTGCCAGCATGGGCCACCTTACTTCCAATGAGCAGTTCTTC.